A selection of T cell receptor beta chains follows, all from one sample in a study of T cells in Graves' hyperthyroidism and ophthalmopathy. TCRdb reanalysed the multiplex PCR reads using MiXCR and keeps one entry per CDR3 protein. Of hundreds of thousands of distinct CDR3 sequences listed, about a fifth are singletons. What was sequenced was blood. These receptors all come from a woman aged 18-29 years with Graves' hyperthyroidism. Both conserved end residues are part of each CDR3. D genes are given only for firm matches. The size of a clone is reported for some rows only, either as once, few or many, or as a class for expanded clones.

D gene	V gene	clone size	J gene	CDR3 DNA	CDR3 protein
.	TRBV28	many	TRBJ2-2	TGTGCCAGCAGTTTATATCCAGGGACGGGCACCGGGGAGCTGTTTTTT	CASSLYPGTGTGELFF
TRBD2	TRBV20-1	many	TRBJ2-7	TGCAGTGCGCGAAAGGGACTAGCGGCCTACGAGCAGTACTTC	CSARKGLAAYEQYF
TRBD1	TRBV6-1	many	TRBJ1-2	TGTGCCAGCAGTGAGGACAGGGTCTATGGCTACACCTTC	CASSEDRVYGYTF
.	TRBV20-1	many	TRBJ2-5	TGCAGTGCTAGTCCCCAGGGTTTTCAAGAGACCCAGTACTTC	CSASPQGFQETQYF
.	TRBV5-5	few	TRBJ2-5	TGTGCCAGCAGCTTGTTACTCCAAGAGACCCAGTACTTC	CASSLLLQETQYF
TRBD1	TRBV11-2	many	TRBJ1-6	TGTGCCAGCAGCTTAGATGGGCGACAGGGCTATAATTCACCCCTCCACTTT	CASSLDGRQGYNSPLHF
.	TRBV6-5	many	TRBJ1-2	TGTGCCAGCAGCTCTGGAGGTGAATATGGCTACACCTTC	CASSSGGEYGYTF
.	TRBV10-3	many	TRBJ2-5	TGTGCCATCTCCGCGGGGGCCATACAAGAGACCCAGTACTTC	CAISAGAIQETQYF
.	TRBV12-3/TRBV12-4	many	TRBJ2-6	TGTGCCAGCAGTTTCTCTCGCTCTGGGGCCAACGTCCTGACTTTC	CASSFSRSGANVLTF
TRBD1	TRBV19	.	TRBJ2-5	TGTGCCAAAGTTTACAGGGGGCTGGAGACCCAGTACTTC	CAKVYRGLETQYF
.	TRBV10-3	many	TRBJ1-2	TGTGCCATCAGTGAAGGCAGGCTTGGCTACACCTTC	CAISEGRLGYTF
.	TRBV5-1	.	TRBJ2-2	TGCGCCAGCAGCTTTATTGTGGGCACCGGGGAGCTGTTTTTT	CASSFIVGTGELFF